Listed here are 22 T cell receptor beta chains from one sample, sequenced in a study of blood T cell repertoires in COVID-19. The data were produced by immunoSEQ multiplex PCR, yet TCRdb's version contains in-frame clones alone and is incomplete. The sample has 170,000 or so clones; roughly 80% are singletons. Sequencing used PBMCs or T cells enriched from blood (not recorded which). The receptor source for this set is a woman in her fifties or sixties who had recovered from COVID-19.

The J gene is TRBJ2-5, the V gene TRBV24-1; perhaps TRBD2 as D (6 bases). Deletions cut 10 bases from V and 0 bases from J, with 17 bases between. Germline V gene lookup returns CDR1 KGHDR and CDR2 SFDVKD. The CDR3 consists of 15 residues. CDR3 DNA: TGTGCCACTTCGCGGGACGGGACGTACCAAGAGACCCAGTACTTC. Residues: CATSRDGTYQETQYF.

V is TRBV7-2 and J is TRBJ2-7, with D possibly TRBD2 on 7 matching bases. V gave up 3 bases and J gave up 3 bases, with 15 bases separating them. CDR1 is SGHTA, CDR2 FQGNSA, per germline. This CDR3 is built from 15 residues. The CDR3 bases are TGTGCCAGCAGCTTCCCCCTCGGGGGGCTCTACGAGCAGTACTTC. Translating it yields CASSFPLGGLYEQYF.

The CDR3 sequence is CASSEYARGPISSSYEQYF. Here the CDR3 DNA reads TGTGCCAGCAGTGAATATGCCAGGGGGCCGATTTCGAGCTCCTACGAGCAGTACTTC. V usage is TRBV2 and J usage is TRBJ2-7; TRBD1 agrees at 8 bases. CDR1 SNHLY and CDR2 FYNNEI come from the germline V gene. Trimming took 2 bases from V and 0 from J; bases not matched to a gene: 15. The CDR3 runs 19 residues.

Concerning this clone itself: Other DNA sequences in the same sample also yield this CDR3. The rearrangement joins TRBV11-3 to TRBJ2-2, with D tentatively TRBD1 (5 bases). The V gene lost 1 base and the J gene lost 7 bases, with 10 bases spanning the gap. The CDR3 length is 14 residues. Per the germline V gene, CDR1 is SGHNT and CDR2 is YENEEA. For the CDR3, the DNA is TGTGCCAGCAGCTTAGGGCAGGGCAGCGGGGAGCTGTTTTTT. It encodes CASSLGQGSGELFF.

This clone has only one observation. This sequence joins TRBV29-1 and TRBJ1-2; D remains ambiguous. V was clipped by 4 bases and J by 3 bases, with 6 bases between them. The CDR3 loop spans 11 amino acids. Germline V gene data show CDR1 as SQVTM and CDR2 as ANQGSEA. Here the CDR3 DNA reads TGCAGCGTTGTCCGTGACTATGGCTACACCTTC. It translates to CSVVRDYGYTF.

This sequence joins TRBV27 and TRBJ2-1; TRBD2 matches at 11 bases. CDR3 length: 13 amino acids. After removal of 10 bases from V and 7 bases from J, the junction contained 6 bases not matched to a gene. Germline V lookup: CDR1 MNHEY, CDR2 SMNVEV (reference sequence). The chain's CDR3 is CAILSGRGNEQFF. The CDR3 DNA is TGTGCCATCCTTAGCGGGAGGGGAAATGAGCAGTTCTTC.

This clone was seen only once. CDR3 nucleotides: TGTGCCAGCTCACCAAAACAGGGGAGGAACACCATATATTTT. This translates into CASSPKQGRNTIYF. The chain carries TRBV18 and TRBJ1-3, with 7 bases that match TRBD1. CDR3 length equals 14 residues. The V segment lost 2 bases and the J segment 7 bases; nucleotides outside the gene matches: 5. Germline V lookup: CDR1 KGHSH, CDR2 LQKENI.

The chain has TRBV4-2 and TRBJ1-5, with 8 nucleotides matching TRBD1. CDR1 LGHNA and CDR2 YNFKEQ come from the germline V gene. The CDR3 is 14 residues long. V lost 3 bases to trimming and J lost 4 bases; unmatched junction nucleotides: 2. This CDR3 is CASSQGQDNQPQHF. The CDR3 DNA follows: TGTGCCAGCAGCCAGGGACAGGATAATCAGCCCCAGCATTTT.

The chain links TRBV27 to TRBJ1-3; possibly TRBD1 for D (5 bases). V lost 4 bases and J 7 bases, leaving 11 bases between the germline ends. The germline V gene encodes CDR1 MNHEY and CDR2 SMNVEV (reference sequence). The CDR3 loop spans 13 amino acids. The CDR3 sequence: CASSSGLGNTIYF. The CDR3 DNA follows: TGTGCCAGCAGTTCGGGACTCGGTAACACCATATATTTT.

In its sample, this clone was seen a few times. The chain links TRBV5-1 to TRBJ1-1, with D tentatively TRBD1 (5 bases). The length of the CDR3 is 14 residues. CDR1 is SGHRS, CDR2 YFSETQ, per germline. Trimming cost V 0 bases and J 3 bases, with 9 bases left between them. The DNA of the CDR3 is TGCGCCAGCAGCTTGGCCGCGGGGGACACTGAAGCTTTCTTT. Amino acid sequence: CASSLAAGDTEAFF. Using reference TRBV5-1 and TRBJ1-1 for the parts outside the CDR3, the full variable domain is KAGVTQTPRYLIKTRGQQVTLSCSPISGHRSVSWYQQTPGQGLQFLFEYFSETQRNKGNFPGRFSGRQFSNSRSEMNVSTLELGDSALYLCASSLAAGDTEAFFGQGTRLTVV.

The chain combines TRBV6-4 with TRBJ1-5; 7 bases line up with TRBD1. J was trimmed by 1 base and V by 4 bases; bases with no gene match: 7. Germline values: CDR1 MRHNA, CDR2 SNTAGT. The CDR3 consists of 16 residues. Written as DNA, the CDR3 is TGTGCCAGCAGTGCCGACAGGGCGGTAAGCAATCAGCCCCAGCATTTT. The encoded protein is CASSADRAVSNQPQHF.

In regard to this clone: Distinct nucleotide sequences in the sample also encode this CDR3. The chain employs TRBV20-1 and TRBJ2-1; the D gene is possibly TRBD2 (5 bases). The CDR3 loop spans 11 amino acids. Germline CDR1 is DFQATT and CDR2 is SNEGSKA (reference sequence). V gave up 4 bases and J gave up 10 bases, with 11 bases separating them. CDR3: CSAKSGHEQFF. CDR3 nucleotides: TGCAGTGCTAAAAGCGGCCACGAGCAGTTCTTC.

The gene calls are TRBV5-1 and TRBJ2-3, with TRBD1 matching over 9 bases. The V gene end was trimmed by 7 bases and the J gene end by 3 bases; junction bases not matched to a gene: 6. The CDR3 contains 14 residues. Germline V gene lookup returns CDR1 SGHRS and CDR2 YFSETQ. In DNA form, the CDR3 reads TGCGCCAGCCTTGTCGGACAGGGGACAGATACGCAGTATTTT. Its protein is CASLVGQGTDTQYF.

This chain joins TRBV4-1 and TRBJ1-3; TRBD1 matches at 7 bases. The V gene's germline CDR1 is MGHRA and CDR2 YSYEKL. V lost 2 bases and J lost 2; bases outside the gene matches: 6. The CDR3 is 16 amino acids. CDR3 sequence reads: CASSQIGTAPGNTIYF. Written as DNA, the CDR3 is TGCGCCAGCAGCCAAATCGGGACAGCTCCTGGAAACACCATATATTTT.

This clone was seen just once. This sequence joins TRBV2 and TRBJ1-4, with D possibly matching TRBD1 (5 bases). The CDR3 runs 13 residues. Germline V CDR1 and CDR2: SNHLY, FYNNEI. Trimming left V 10 bases short and J 4 bases short, with 13 bases between. Here the CDR3 DNA reads TGTGCCACCGCTCAGGGTATTAATGAAAAACTGTTTTTT. It specifies CATAQGINEKLFF.

The genes are TRBV25-1 and TRBJ2-2; 9 bases are shared with TRBD2. The germline V gene has CDR1 MGHDK and CDR2 SYGVNS. The CDR3 extends over 14 amino acids. V was clipped by 4 bases and J by 4 bases; unmatched bases: 1. The CDR3 reads CASSALAGTGELFF. The CDR3 nucleotides are TGTGCCAGCAGTGCACTAGCGGGCACCGGGGAGCTGTTTTTT.

This rearrangement joins TRBV19 to TRBJ1-2; D is ambiguous. Germline V gene data show CDR1 as LNHDA and CDR2 as SQIVND (reference sequence). The CDR3 totals 12 residues. The V end lost 5 bases, the J end lost 6 bases, and 10 bases lay between the germline ends. The CDR3 DNA is TGTGCCAGTAGTTTCGGGGTGCATGGCTACACCTTC. Translated, it gives CASSFGVHGYTF.

The chain links TRBV29-1 to TRBJ1-4; 7 bases fit TRBD1. V trimming: 5 bases; J trimming: 0 bases; junction bases outside the gene matches: 3. The germline V gene has CDR1 SQVTM and CDR2 ANQGSEA. This CDR3 is 14 amino acids long. This CDR3 reads CSVSGGPTNEKLFF. Here the CDR3 DNA reads TGCAGCGTTTCAGGGGGTCCAACTAATGAAAAACTGTTTTTT.

This sequence joins TRBV11-3 and TRBJ2-1, with 9 positions matching TRBD2. Germline V lookup: CDR1 SGHNT, CDR2 YENEEA. V was clipped by 4 bases and J by 3 bases; unmatched bases: 4. CDR3 length equals 15 residues. Here the CDR3 reads CASSSRLADYNEQFF. The CDR3, as DNA: TGTGCCAGCAGCTCTCGACTAGCGGACTACAATGAGCAGTTCTTC.

This clone was seen a single time. The J gene is TRBJ2-1, the V gene TRBV7-6; 7 bases are a match to TRBD2. CDR1 is SGHVS, CDR2 FNYEAQ, per germline. This CDR3 spans 15 amino acids. V shed 6 bases and J 6 bases; nucleotides not matched to a gene: 11. This chain's CDR3 is CASRALADVRNEQFF. CDR3 nucleotides: TGTGCCAGCAGAGCCCTAGCGGACGTACGCAATGAGCAGTTCTTC.

The rearrangement joins TRBV28 to TRBJ1-2; D gene ambiguous. V was pared by 7 bases and J by 1 base, with 7 bases between. The CDR3 runs 12 residues. CDR1 MDHEN and CDR2 SYDVKM come from the germline V gene. The CDR3 protein is CASNEGNYGYTF. The CDR3 DNA follows: TGTGCCAGCAACGAGGGTAACTATGGCTACACCTTC.

The J gene is TRBJ2-1, the V gene TRBV7-2; D might be TRBD2 (6 bases). The germline V gene has CDR1 SGHTA and CDR2 FQGNSA. This CDR3 comprises 13 residues. V was trimmed by 6 bases and J by 9 bases, leaving 15 bases between them. The CDR3 loop reads CASSSSSVGEQFF. CDR3 DNA: TGTGCCAGCAGTTCCTCTAGCGTCGGTGAGCAGTTCTTC.